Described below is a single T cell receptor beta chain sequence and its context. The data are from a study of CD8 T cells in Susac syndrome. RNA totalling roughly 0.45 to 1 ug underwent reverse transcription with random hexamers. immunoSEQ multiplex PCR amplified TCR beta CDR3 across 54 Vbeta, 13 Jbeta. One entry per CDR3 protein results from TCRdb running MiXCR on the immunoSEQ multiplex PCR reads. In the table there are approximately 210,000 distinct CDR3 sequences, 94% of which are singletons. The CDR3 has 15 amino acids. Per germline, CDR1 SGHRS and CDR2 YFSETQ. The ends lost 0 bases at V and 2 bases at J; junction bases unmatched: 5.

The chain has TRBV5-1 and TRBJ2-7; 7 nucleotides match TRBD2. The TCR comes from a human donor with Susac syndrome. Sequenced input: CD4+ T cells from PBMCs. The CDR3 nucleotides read TGCGCCAGCAGCTTGGTCCCTAGCGGAACCTACGAGCAGTACTTC. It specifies CASSLVPSGTYEQYF.